This TCR beta chain was recovered during a study of T cell responses to AZD1222 COVID-19 vaccine. The study, taken as a whole, reports: Among the donors, most were white British and more were female, and clonal diversity was possibly underestimated. Reports say nearly half of spike-specific TCRs go after unmutated variant regions.

Repertoires were generated with immunoSEQ multiplex PCR, while TCRdb's copy carries only in-frame clones and drops some. The table has 190,000 or so clones, about nine tenths seen once. As for this clone: Its antigen is unidentified.

With 2 bases clipped from V and 6 bases from J, the junction kept 2 bases outside the gene matches. The CDR3 is 14 amino acids. The germline CDR1 and CDR2 sequences are SGHTA and FQGNSA. Sample: peripheral blood, taken 28 days after the second AZD1222 dose. The sequence was obtained from an adult who received the AZD1222 COVID-19 vaccine. V gene TRBV7-2 combines with J gene TRBJ2-3; 10 bases match TRBD2. CDR3 DNA: TGTGCCAGCAGCTTACTAGCGGGAGCCGATACGCAGTATTTT. It is translated as CASSLLAGADTQYF.